The clone carrying this TCR beta chain has a handful of counts. What it binds is unknown. Germline CDR1 SGHAT, CDR2 FQNNGV. Trimming cost V 5 bases and J 7 bases, with 21 bases left between them. This CDR3 region has 16 residues. The sample belongs to a study of beta chain features in type 1 diabetes. Study-level results: Since sequencing was performed on cDNA, cells with high TCR expression could be over-represented. The study found moderately but significantly shorter TCRB CDR3s in all four CD4+ subsets of Type 1 diabetes patients. Type 1 diabetes patients had VDJ junctions that carried fewer insertions and more deletions.

Blood was collected once per donor into heparin, averaging about 116 mL. Every isolated RNA sample was fully reverse transcribed, so sequencing captured expressed TCRB transcripts. This table comes from immunoSEQ multiplex PCR, and its TCRdb copy is limited to in-frame clones, with some not included. The sample gives some 660,000 clones, 11% to 15% of which show up once; 0.04% is in the top ten. V is TRBV11-2 and J is TRBJ2-4, with D perhaps matching TRBD1 (5 bases). This sequence was found in a man between 18 and 35 years old with type 1 diabetes. Sequencing used naive CD4+ T cells from blood. The CDR3 sequence is CASSLLGWGAANIQYF. For the CDR3, the DNA is TGTGCCAGCAGCCTCCTCGGGTGGGGCGCGGCGAACATTCAGTACTTC.